Within the sample, the clone carrying this T cell receptor (beta chain) is medium-sized (0.01 to 0.1%). Antigen unknown. The CDR3 is made up of 15 amino acids. Per germline, CDR1 LNHDA and CDR2 SQIVND (reference sequence). Trimming took 5 bases from V and 4 from J, leaving 12 bases between them. The sample comes from a study of neurological immune-mediated disorders. It was by 5'RACE with 10-nucleotide random UMIs that the cDNA was made. TCRdb recomputed calls from the 5' RACE reads with MiXCR, one row per CDR3 protein. Of around 17,000 distinct CDR3 sequences listed, more than 3% were seen once; the top ten hold over 20%. There were approximately 1.1 million CD4+ or CD8+ T cells used in the sorted libraries. Regarding the study as a whole: HTLV-1-associated myelopathy led in TCR clonal expansion, while multiple sclerosis ranked lowest, below healthy controls. None of the CDR3 amino acid sequences in expanded clones turned up in more than one subject, which points to private repertoires in all groups.

The chain employs TRBV19 and TRBJ2-6; D is ambiguous. Sequencing was performed on CD8+ T cells from blood. This clonotype was obtained from a woman aged 40 to 50 in good health. The DNA of the CDR3 is TGTGCCAGTAGTTTGACCCCCTCGGGGGCCAACGTCCTGACTTTC. It specifies CASSLTPSGANVLTF.